Listed below are T cell receptor beta chains from one sample, sequenced in a study of OX40 agonist ivuxolimab in advanced cancers. Clones were read by immunoSEQ multiplex PCR, and TCRdb kept only the in-frame ones, dropping some. Among 99,000 or so clones listed, approximately 84% were seen once. This sample comprised CD4+ or CD8+ T cells sorted from blood, obtained in a trial of the OX40 agonist ivuxolimab. Source of these receptors: an adult with an advanced solid tumor such as melanoma, head and neck, liver or kidney cancer. Each CDR3 is given with its conserved first and last residue. The D gene is left open where the match is weak. Not all rows give a size; the values are once, few, many and, for expanded clones, a class.

>TRBJ1-2|TRBV6-5|once|TRBD1
TGTGCCAGCAGTTACTCGAGGACAGGGGGCTACTATGGCTACACCTTC
CASSYSRTGGYYGYTF
>TRBJ2-7|TRBV19|-|TRBD1
TGTGCCAGTAGTAGGACAGGGGTCGAGCAGTACTTC
CASSRTGVEQYF
>TRBJ2-1|TRBV27|-|TRBD2
TGTGCCAGCAGTTTAGTTAGCGGGGGGGCGGGTGAGCAGTTCTTC
CASSLVSGGAGEQFF
>TRBJ2-7|TRBV6-6|-|TRBD1
TGTGCCAGCAGTTACTCAGGGACAGCCTACGAGCAGTACTTC
CASSYSGTAYEQYF
>TRBJ2-7|TRBV12-5|-|-
TGTGCTAGTGGTTTGGTAGTATCTCTAGCGTTGGCTTACGAGCAGTACTTC
CASGLVVSLALAYEQYF
>TRBJ2-7|TRBV7-9|-|-
TGTGCCAGCAGCTTAATCGTAGGGGAGTCCTACGAGCAGTACTTC
CASSLIVGESYEQYF
>TRBJ1-1|TRBV7-9|-|-
TGTGCCAGCAGTGTGTTTCCTAAACACGGGGCAGCGAACACTGAAGCTTTCTTT
CASSVFPKHGAANTEAFF
>TRBJ2-7|TRBV7-2|-|TRBD1
TGTGCCAGCAGCCAGACAGGGGTACACGAGCAGTACTTC
CASSQTGVHEQYF
>TRBJ2-7|TRBV27|-|-
TGTGCCAGCAGTCCCATTCCAGGGCGCGAGCAGTACTTC
CASSPIPGREQYF
>TRBJ1-1|TRBV28|-|-
TGTGCCAGCAGGCTCACAGGAGACACTGAAGCTTTCTTT
CASRLTGDTEAFF
>TRBJ1-1|TRBV5-1|-|TRBD1
TGCGCCAGCAGTTACGGACAGGGGGGCACTGAAGCTTTCTTT
CASSYGQGGTEAFF
>TRBJ1-1|TRBV5-4|few|TRBD1
TGTGCCAGCAGCCACGGGACAGGGCTGAACACTGAAGCTTTCTTT
CASSHGTGLNTEAFF
>TRBJ2-4|TRBV6-6|-|TRBD2
TGTGCCAGCAGTTACGTAGCGGGGGCACCAAACATTCAGTACTTC
CASSYVAGAPNIQYF
>TRBJ1-2|TRBV6-5|-|-
TGTGCCAGCAGTTACCCTGGGACCGGCTACACCTTC
CASSYPGTGYTF
>TRBJ2-1|TRBV5-6|-|TRBD2
TGTGCCAGCAGCTTGGCCCCTAGCGGACACAATGAGCAGTTCTTC
CASSLAPSGHNEQFF
>TRBJ1-2|TRBV5-4|-|TRBD1
TGTGCCAGCAGCAGCGGACAGGGTCGGTTCGGCTACACCTTC
CASSSGQGRFGYTF
>TRBJ2-5|TRBV11-2|-|-
TGTGCCAGCAGCTTAGGGGAACGCACGGGAGAGACCCAGTACTTC
CASSLGERTGETQYF
>TRBJ1-5|TRBV19|few|-
TGTGCCAGTAGAGACGGGAGGTATAGCAATCAGCCCCAGCATTTT
CASRDGRYSNQPQHF
>TRBJ2-7|TRBV5-1|-|-
TGCGCCAGCAGCTTGGACAGCCTATTGGGCGAGCAGTACTTC
CASSLDSLLGEQYF
>TRBJ2-3|TRBV9|-|-
TGTGCCAGCAGTCGTCAGGGTTTAGGAACAGATACGCAGTATTTT
CASSRQGLGTDTQYF
>TRBJ2-2|TRBV9|-|-
TGTGCCAGCAGCGTAGGGGTAGGGCCCACCGGGGAGCTGTTTTTT
CASSVGVGPTGELFF
>TRBJ2-3|TRBV7-2|-|TRBD2
TGTGCCAGCCTAGAACTGGGACTAGCGGTCACAGATACGCAGTATTTT
CASLELGLAVTDTQYF
>TRBJ1-1|TRBV19|-|-
TGTGCCAGTAGTATCACACAGGTAATGAACACTGAAGCTTTCTTT
CASSITQVMNTEAFF
>TRBJ2-1|TRBV7-2|-|TRBD2
TGTGCCAGCAGCACTGGACTAGCTTATGAGATAGGTGAGCAGTTCTTC
CASSTGLAYEIGEQFF
>TRBJ1-2|TRBV9|-|TRBD1
TGTGCCAGCAGCGCTCAACAGGGGGGTGGCTACACCTTC
CASSAQQGGGYTF
>TRBJ2-7|TRBV6-5|-|-
TGTGCCAGCAGTACAGATAAACTTTCCTACGAGCAGTACTTC
CASSTDKLSYEQYF
>TRBJ2-7|TRBV5-6|-|-
TGTGCCAGCTCCCCCCGGAGGGCTAGCTCCTACGAGCAGTACTTC
CASSPRRASSYEQYF
>TRBJ1-1|TRBV7-2|few|TRBD1
TGTGCCAGCAGCTTAGCGTCGGGACAGGGGGCATCGAACACTGAAGCTTTCTTT
CASSLASGQGASNTEAFF
>TRBJ2-1|TRBV19|-|-
TGTGCCAGTAGTACAGACAGTTTCTCCTACAATGAGCAGTTCTTC
CASSTDSFSYNEQFF
>TRBJ1-1|TRBV29-1|-|-
TGCAGCGTTGAAGATTTTCGGCCCCCGGACCCTGAAGCTTTCTTT
CSVEDFRPPDPEAFF
>TRBJ2-7|TRBV12-5|-|-
TGTGCTAGCATCGGCGGGAACCGCTACGAGCAGTACTTC
CASIGGNRYEQYF
>TRBJ2-5|TRBV5-4|-|-
TGTGCCAGCAGCTTGGGCGCCCAAGAGACCCAGTACTTC
CASSLGAQETQYF
>TRBJ1-5|TRBV7-2|-|-
TGTGCCAGCAGCTTAGTGCAGGGTAGCAATCAGCCCCAGCATTTT
CASSLVQGSNQPQHF
>TRBJ1-4|TRBV5-1|-|-
TGCGCCAGCAGCTTGCGGGGGGCGACTAATGAAAAACTGTTTTTT
CASSLRGATNEKLFF
>TRBJ1-1|TRBV5-6|once|TRBD1
TGTGCCAGCAGCTGGGACAGGGTAAACACTGAAGCTTTCTTT
CASSWDRVNTEAFF
>TRBJ2-1|TRBV19|-|-
TGTGCCAGTAGCGCCGGGGGCGCCTACAATGAGCAGTTCTTC
CASSAGGAYNEQFF
>TRBJ2-3|TRBV21-1|-|-
TGTGCCAGCAGGGTGGGACTAGCGGGAGGTAGGGTGAAAACAGATACGCAGTATTTT
CASRVGLAGGRVKTDTQYF
>TRBJ2-3|TRBV11-2|once|TRBD2
TGTGCCAGCAGTTCTAGCGGGAGGACAGATACGCAGTATTTT
CASSSSGRTDTQYF
>TRBJ1-1|TRBV6-5|-|-
TGTGCCATCAGTGCAACAGGGAAGGGGAACACTGAAGCTTTCTTT
CAISATGKGNTEAFF